This is a list of T cell receptor beta chains from one sample in a study of tumor-infiltrating lymphocytes in primary liver carcinoma. TCRdb re-derived calls from the multiplex PCR reads in MiXCR, one entry per CDR3 protein. Of 45,000 or so distinct CDR3 sequences in the sample, around 70% are singletons; the top ten hold about 19%. Sequencing input: liver tumor tissue from sampling region 2. The receptor source for this set is a man between 35 and 55 years old with primary liver carcinoma and hepatitis B virus infection. Both conserved end residues are part of each CDR3. The order of the fields is J gene, V gene, clone size, D gene, CDR3 protein, CDR3 DNA. D genes are given only for firm matches. Part of the rows lack a size; the others show once, few, many or a class for expanded clones.

J: TRBJ2-2; V: TRBV6-6; size: NA; D: TRBD2; CDR3: CVSNPSGSGGFGELFF; DNA: TGTGTCAGCAATCCTAGCGGGAGCGGGGGGTTCGGGGAGCTGTTTTTT
J: TRBJ1-2; V: TRBV6-1; size: once; D: NA; CDR3: CASSTGRSYGYIF; DNA: TGTGCCAGCAGTACGGGACGGTCATATGGCTACATCTTC
J: TRBJ1-4; V: TRBV9; size: many; D: NA; CDR3: CASSSQGANEKLFF; DNA: TGTGCCAGCAGCTCACAAGGCGCTAATGAAAAACTGTTTTTT
J: TRBJ2-7; V: TRBV11-2; size: NA; D: NA; CDR3: CASSSSRNSYKQHF; DNA: TGTGCCAGCAGCTCTAGCAGGAACTCCTACAAGCAGCACTTC
J: TRBJ2-1; V: TRBV14; size: NA; D: NA; CDR3: CASSAVEGSYNEQFF; DNA: TGTGCCAGCAGCGCGGTAGAAGGGAGCTACAATGAGCAGTTCTTC
J: TRBJ1-5; V: TRBV20-1; size: NA; D: TRBD1; CDR3: CSAGHGTGSVQPRHF; DNA: TGCAGTGCTGGACACGGGACAGGGAGTGTCCAGCCCCGGCATTTT
J: TRBJ2-3; V: TRBV29-1; size: NA; D: TRBD2; CDR3: CSAVAGADTDTQYF; DNA: TGCAGCGCCGTGGCGGGAGCCGACACAGATACGCAGTATTTT
J: TRBJ2-7; V: TRBV6-2/TRBV6-3; size: NA; D: NA; CDR3: CASSYEVPYVQNF; DNA: TGTGCCAGCAGTTACGAGGTGCCCTACGTGCAGAACTTC
J: TRBJ2-3; V: TRBV11-2; size: NA; D: NA; CDR3: CASSLLDGEKTQYF; DNA: TGTGCCAGCAGCTTACTTGATGGAGAGAAGACGCAGTATTTT
J: TRBJ2-1; V: TRBV28; size: many; D: TRBD2; CDR3: CASSRVGGLAGDKRLYEQFF; DNA: TGTGCCAGCAGCCGGGTCGGGGGACTAGCGGGAGATAAAAGGTTATATGAGCAGTTCTTC
J: TRBJ2-7; V: TRBV10-2; size: once; D: NA; CDR3: CASRTTGDPYEQYF; DNA: TGCGCCAGTAGAACTACAGGAGACCCCTACGAGCAGTACTTC
J: TRBJ2-3; V: TRBV12-3/TRBV12-4; size: NA; D: TRBD2; CDR3: CGSKTPGLAGGPDTQYF; DNA: TGTGGCAGCAAAACCCCGGGACTAGCGGGAGGGCCAGATACGCAGTATTTT
J: TRBJ2-7; V: TRBV18; size: NA; D: TRBD1; CDR3: CASSPVRDSSPYEQYF; DNA: TGTGCCAGCTCACCAGTTCGGGACAGCTCTCCCTACGAGCAGTACTTC
J: TRBJ1-5; V: TRBV11-2; size: NA; D: TRBD1; CDR3: CSSSLVGVTGSNQPQHF; DNA: TGTTCCAGCAGCTTAGTGGGGGTGACAGGGAGCAATCAGCCCCAGCATTTT
J: TRBJ2-2; V: TRBV6-1; size: once; D: NA; CDR3: CASREVPTSLPGELLF; DNA: TGTGCCAGCAGGGAAGTCCCCACTAGCTTACCCGGGGAGCTGCTTTTC
J: TRBJ2-5; V: TRBV5-4; size: NA; D: NA; CDR3: CASTLNSDSQETQYF; DNA: TGTGCCAGCACCTTGAACTCTGACAGCCAAGAGACCCAGTACTTT
J: TRBJ2-6; V: TRBV6-1; size: NA; D: TRBD1; CDR3: CANRHLRGGFSGANVLTF; DNA: TGTGCCAACAGACATCTTAGAGGGGGCTTCTCTGGGGCCAACGTCCTGACTTTC
J: TRBJ2-6; V: TRBV6-1; size: many; D: TRBD1; CDR3: CASSALWDRGVGGANVLTF; DNA: TGTGCCAGCAGTGCACTCTGGGACAGGGGAGTAGGTGGGGCCAACGTCCTGACTTTC
J: TRBJ2-3; V: TRBV9; size: many; D: TRBD2; CDR3: CASSVRGGGTDTQYF; DNA: TGTGCCAGCAGCGTTCGGGGGGGCGGGACAGATACGCAGTATTTT
J: TRBJ2-7; V: TRBV11-2; size: many; D: NA; CDR3: CASSMATGEQYF; DNA: TGTGCCAGCAGCATGGCGACGGGCGAGCAGTACTTC
J: TRBJ1-1; V: TRBV28; size: NA; D: TRBD1; CDR3: CASSPLGQGMSTEAFF; DNA: TGTGCCAGCAGTCCACTTGGACAGGGCATGAGCACTGAAGCCTTCTTT
J: TRBJ2-7; V: TRBV24-1; size: NA; D: NA; CDR3: CATSDAASHEQYF; DNA: TGTGCCACCAGCGACGCGGCCTCCCACGAGCAGTACTTC
J: TRBJ1-2; V: TRBV10-3; size: NA; D: NA; CDR3: CSISVSQLVDGYTF; DNA: TGTTCCATCAGTGTGTCCCAATTGGTGGATGGCTACACCTTC
J: TRBJ2-1; V: TRBV20-1; size: few; D: NA; CDR3: CSASHPLREQFF; DNA: TGCAGTGCTAGCCACCCTCTGCGCGAGCAGTTCTTC
J: TRBJ1-2; V: TRBV29-1; size: NA; D: NA; CDR3: CSVGTPTGTQMANYGYTF; DNA: TGCAGCGTTGGGACACCAACAGGAACTCAAATGGCTAATTATGGCTACACCTTC
J: TRBJ2-6; V: TRBV6-1; size: NA; D: TRBD1; CDR3: CSNTEQGLAGANVLTF; DNA: TGTTCCAACACCGAACAGGGGTTAGCTGGGGCCAACGTCCTGACTTTC
J: TRBJ2-2; V: TRBV6-2/TRBV6-3; size: NA; D: NA; CDR3: CTSGSYTGELFF; DNA: TGTACCAGCGGCTCATACACCGGGGAGCTGTTTTTT
J: TRBJ2-3; V: TRBV11-3; size: NA; D: NA; CDR3: CASSLGGLQGRTQYF; DNA: TGTGCCAGCAGCCTGGGGGGACTCCAGGGCAGAACGCAGTATTTT
J: TRBJ2-7; V: TRBV6-2/TRBV6-3; size: few; D: NA; CDR3: CASNHGGVRGKQYF; DNA: TGTGCCAGCAACCATGGAGGGGTTAGAGGCAAGCAGTACTTC
J: TRBJ2-7; V: TRBV29-1; size: NA; D: NA; CDR3: CSGLWGGYEQYF; DNA: TGCAGCGGTTTATGGGGAGGCTACGAGCAGTACTTC
J: TRBJ1-5; V: TRBV28; size: many; D: NA; CDR3: CAIRGQGDVMGNQPQHF; DNA: TGTGCCATCCGGGGGCAGGGCGACGTTATGGGCAATCAGCCCCAGCATTTT
J: TRBJ2-7; V: TRBV20-1; size: NA; D: NA; CDR3: CSAGSQDYEQYF; DNA: TGCAGTGCTGGTTCGCAAGACTACGAGCAGTACTTC
J: TRBJ1-3; V: TRBV12-3/TRBV12-4; size: NA; D: NA; CDR3: CASNPRNTIYF; DNA: TGTGCCAGTAATCCCAGGAACACCATATATTTT
J: TRBJ2-7; V: TRBV6-1; size: NA; D: TRBD2; CDR3: CGSTSSGSLTYKQNF; DNA: TGTGGCAGCACGAGTAGCGGGAGCCTTACCTACAAGCAGAACTTC
J: TRBJ2-7; V: TRBV6-5; size: NA; D: TRBD1; CDR3: CASNRQGSHEQHF; DNA: TGTGCCAGCAACCGACAGGGAAGCCACGAGCAGCACTTC
J: TRBJ1-5; V: TRBV10-3; size: many; D: NA; CDR3: CANSETQDQPQHF; DNA: TGTGCCAACAGTGAAACACAAGATCAGCCCCAGCATTTT
J: TRBJ2-1; V: TRBV28; size: NA; D: NA; CDR3: CASSVFQGVQLF; DNA: TGTGCCAGCAGCGTATTTCAGGGAGTTCAGCTCTTC
J: TRBJ1-2; V: TRBV12-3/TRBV12-4; size: NA; D: TRBD1; CDR3: CVNSTWDRGDYTF; DNA: TGTGTCAACAGTACCTGGGACAGGGGGGACTACACCTTC
J: TRBJ2-4; V: TRBV7-9; size: many; D: TRBD2; CDR3: CASSFAGGPGNIQYF; DNA: TGTGCCAGCAGCTTCGCGGGAGGCCCGGGAAACATTCAGTACTTC
J: TRBJ2-6; V: TRBV11-2; size: NA; D: TRBD1; CDR3: CVSIMGGDRGISLSGANILTF; DNA: TGTGTCAGCATCATGGGGGGAGACAGGGGCATTTCCCTCTCTGGGGCCAACATCCTGACTTTC
J: TRBJ2-5; V: TRBV11-2; size: NA; D: TRBD2; CDR3: CTSSSSVLAGGSVETQYF; DNA: TGTACCAGCAGCTCCTCGGTACTAGCGGGAGGGAGTGTCGAGACCCAGTACTTC
J: TRBJ2-5; V: TRBV5-1; size: many; D: TRBD2; CDR3: CASSLAGASGALQETQYF; DNA: TGCGCCAGCAGCTTGGCCGGGGCTAGCGGGGCCCTACAAGAGACCCAGTACTTC
J: TRBJ1-2; V: TRBV6-5; size: NA; D: NA; CDR3: CASSSRVGVVYYGYTF; DNA: TGTGCCAGCAGTTCCAGGGTCGGGGTCGTCTACTATGGCTACACCTTC
J: TRBJ2-3; V: TRBV12-3/TRBV12-4; size: medium-sized; D: TRBD2; CDR3: CASSPSGSTDTQYF; DNA: TGTGCCAGCAGTCCTAGCGGGTCTACAGATACGCAGTATTTT
J: TRBJ2-1; V: TRBV11-1; size: NA; D: NA; CDR3: CDSSFRGPLDNEQFF; DNA: TGTGACAGCAGCTTCCGGGGACCGCTGGACAATGAGCAATTCTTC
J: TRBJ2-1; V: TRBV29-1; size: once; D: NA; CDR3: CSGQHGIRQFF; DNA: TGCAGCGGTCAGCATGGGATTAGGCAGTTCTTC
J: TRBJ2-1; V: TRBV29-1; size: medium-sized; D: NA; CDR3: CSVADRTYNEQFF; DNA: TGCAGCGTTGCTGACAGGACCTACAATGAGCAGTTCTTC
J: TRBJ2-5; V: TRBV4-3; size: NA; D: TRBD2; CDR3: CASSQAASGRTSGTQHF; DNA: TGCGCCAGCAGCCAAGCGGCTAGCGGGAGGACTAGTGGGACCCAGCATTTC
J: TRBJ2-3; V: TRBV12-5; size: once; D: NA; CDR3: CASGPGTPADTHYF; DNA: TGTGCTAGTGGCCCCGGGACCCCGGCAGATACGCACTATTTT
J: TRBJ2-7; V: TRBV11-2; size: NA; D: TRBD1; CDR3: CASNLRWTGENEQCF; DNA: TGTGCCAGCAATTTACGATGGACAGGGGAAAACGAGCAGTGCTTC
J: TRBJ2-6; V: TRBV4-2; size: medium-sized; D: NA; CDR3: CASSQDWQISGANVLTF; DNA: TGTGCCAGCAGCCAAGACTGGCAGATCTCTGGGGCCAACGTCCTGACTTTC
J: TRBJ2-5; V: TRBV5-6; size: NA; D: NA; CDR3: CASSSLGTQYF; DNA: TGTGCCAGCAGCTCCCTGGGGACCCAGTATTTC
J: TRBJ1-4; V: TRBV29-1; size: medium-sized; D: TRBD1; CDR3: CSALDRGLYLFF; DNA: TGCAGCGCCCTGGACAGGGGGCTTTATCTGTTTTTT
J: TRBJ2-3; V: TRBV6-1; size: NA; D: NA; CDR3: CVSKPSTDVQYF; DNA: TGTGTCAGCAAGCCCAGCACAGATGTGCAGTATTTT
J: TRBJ1-1; V: TRBV6-6; size: NA; D: TRBD1; CDR3: CVRSTGGTTEVFF; DNA: TGTGTCAGAAGCACAGGGGGGACTACTGAAGTTTTCTTT